This T cell receptor (beta chain) came from a study of OX40 agonist ivuxolimab in advanced cancers. Study in general: Recorded diagnoses for dose-escalation patients were hepatocellular carcinoma, melanoma, renal cell or head and neck cancer. Findings and limits, study-wide: Circulating CD4+ and CD8+ T cells showed clonal expansion by week 6 at 0.1 to 3.0 mg/kg.

Assay used: immunoSEQ multiplex PCR; TCRdb lists only in-frame clones, some missing. The table has more than 50,000 clones, around 85% seen once; the top ten hold under 5%. With respect to this clone: As yet, its antigen is unknown.

V lost 8 bases and J lost 12; bases outside the gene matches: 5. The CDR3 covers 12 residues. Germline V lookup: CDR1 SGHDN, CDR2 FVKESK. Sequencing was performed on CD4+ or CD8+ T cells sorted from blood, taken in a trial of the OX40 agonist ivuxolimab. The rearrangement joins TRBV14 to TRBJ2-5, with 14 bases matching TRBD2. The origin of this receptor is an adult with an advanced solid tumor such as melanoma, head and neck, liver or kidney cancer. This CDR3 reads CASGGLAGGKYF. The CDR3, as DNA: TGTGCCAGCGGAGGACTAGCGGGGGGAAAGTACTTC.